The rows below give T cell receptor beta chains drawn from one sample of a study of regulatory T cells in long-lasting Graves disease. TCRdb re-called the multiplex PCR reads with MiXCR, one entry per CDR3 protein. The sample consists of hundreds of thousands of distinct CDR3 sequences, around 30% of them appearing once. The source material was peripheral blood mononuclear cells (PBMCs), sampled when the disease was refractory, from a patient treated with antithyroid drugs. The receptors derive from a female donor with Graves disease. CDR3s include the opening cysteine and the closing phenylalanine or tryptophan. D genes are given only for firm matches. For some rows the clone size is stated as once, few or many, or as a class when expanded; others skip it.

j_call d_call clone_size v_call cdr3_nt cdr3_aa
TRBJ1-2 TRBD1 - TRBV5-8 TGTGCCAGCAGCGCGACAGGGATCTTCGACTATGGCTACACCTTC CASSATGIFDYGYTF
TRBJ2-5 - few TRBV28 TGTGCCAGCAGTTCCCCAAGGGGGGGCCGGGAGACCCAGTACTTC CASSSPRGGRETQYF
TRBJ1-6 - - TRBV28 TGTGCCAGCAGTCCCACAGGGAACTCCTATAATTCACCCCTCCACTTT CASSPTGNSYNSPLHF
TRBJ1-3 - - TRBV27 TGTGCCAGCAGTTTAGGGTCTCCGGGCTCTGGAAACACCATATATTTT CASSLGSPGSGNTIYF
TRBJ1-6 - few TRBV12-3/TRBV12-4 TGTGCCAGCAGTTTATCGACGAAATCCTCCCGCTTT CASSLSTKSSRF
TRBJ1-2 - few TRBV6-1 TGTGCCAGCAGAGGGCGGGGGGCTGTCGACTATGGCTACACCTTC CASRGRGAVDYGYTF
TRBJ1-5 TRBD1 - TRBV7-6 TGTGCCAGCAGCCTAAAAGGGACAGTTTACCAGCCCCAGCATTTT CASSLKGTVYQPQHF
TRBJ2-2 - - TRBV6-1 TGTGCCAGCAGTGAAGCGGGGGCCTCAATCCCCGCCGGGGAGCTGTTTTTT CASSEAGASIPAGELFF
TRBJ1-6 TRBD1 few TRBV6-5 TGTGCCAGCAGTTCAGGGGGCGGTTCACCCCTCCACTTT CASSSGGGSPLHF
TRBJ1-5 - - TRBV6-2/TRBV6-3 TGTGCCAGCAGTGAACAGGTCTATAGCAATCAGCCCCAGCATTTT CASSEQVYSNQPQHF
TRBJ1-1 TRBD1 - TRBV11-2 TGTGCCAGCAGCTTAGATCCGGGACAGGCAACAGCTTTCTTT CASSLDPGQATAFF
TRBJ2-2 - few TRBV15 TGTGCCACCGCACGGACAACGAACACCGGGGAGCTGTTTTTT CATARTTNTGELFF
TRBJ1-4 - - TRBV6-1 TGTGCCAGCAGTCTGAATCCGAGGCGAGAAAAACTGTTTTTT CASSLNPRREKLFF
TRBJ2-7 - many TRBV11-2 TGTGCCAGCAGATTGGTCTTGACGGGACGTTACGAGCAGTACTTC CASRLVLTGRYEQYF
TRBJ2-2 - - TRBV28 TGTGCCAGCAGCAAGCTTCGGGAGCACGGGGAGCTGTTTTTT CASSKLREHGELFF
TRBJ1-5 TRBD1 - TRBV28 TGTGCCAGCAGTGGGACAGTATCAAGCAATCAGCCCCAGCATTTT CASSGTVSSNQPQHF
TRBJ1-5 TRBD1 - TRBV6-1 TGTGCCAGCAGAGCCGCCGACAGGGGGGCAGATCAGCCCCAGCATTTT CASRAADRGADQPQHF
TRBJ1-1 - - TRBV3-1 TGTGCCAGCAGCCAGGGGGGTACCACTGAAGCTTTCTTT CASSQGGTTEAFF
TRBJ2-4 - once TRBV30 TGTGCCTGGAGTGATGACTTGAGTCTAGCCAAAAACATTCAGTACTTC CAWSDDLSLAKNIQYF
TRBJ1-1 - few TRBV3-1 TGTGCCAGCAGCCAAGACGAAAGGATTGAGTCGGCTTTCTTT CASSQDERIESAFF
TRBJ1-1 - - TRBV6-1 TGTGCCAGCAGCACAGGGAAACTTCAAATGAACACTGAAGCTTTCTTT CASSTGKLQMNTEAFF
TRBJ2-6 TRBD1 few TRBV6-1 TGTGCCAGCAGTGGGGACAGGGCTCTCTCTGGGGCCAACGTCCTGACTTTC CASSGDRALSGANVLTF
TRBJ1-1 TRBD1 many TRBV12-3/TRBV12-4 TGTGCCAGCAGTGTCCGTGGGGACAGTGAAGCTTTCTTT CASSVRGDSEAFF
TRBJ1-6 - - TRBV6-2/TRBV6-3 TGTGCCAGCAGTGTGGCCAGGTGGGGGAATTCACCCCTCCACTTT CASSVARWGNSPLHF
TRBJ1-2 - few TRBV27 TGTGCCAGCAGTTTATCGGGGATCACTAGGGGCTACACCTTC CASSLSGITRGYTF
TRBJ2-7 TRBD2 - TRBV9 TGTGCCAGCAGCGCCGGGGGGACCGCTGTCTACGAGCAGTACTTC CASSAGGTAVYEQYF
TRBJ1-2 - - TRBV10-3 TGTGCCATCACTTCGGCGGGTGGCTACACCTTC CAITSAGGYTF
TRBJ1-1 - - TRBV9 TGTGCCAGCAGCGTAGAGGCGCGGGGTTATACTGAAGCTTTCTTT CASSVEARGYTEAFF
TRBJ1-2 - - TRBV5-5 TGTGCCAGCAGCTTGTCCCCGGCAGGCTCCGGCTATGGCTACACCTTC CASSLSPAGSGYGYTF
TRBJ1-1 - - TRBV7-9 TGTGCCAGCAGCCGCCAAATGGGTAAGAAGGCCCCTTTCTTT CASSRQMGKKAPFF
TRBJ1-5 TRBD1 few TRBV28 TGTGCCAGCAGCACGACAGGGTTCGGGAATCAGCCCCAGCATTTT CASSTTGFGNQPQHF
TRBJ1-3 TRBD1 - TRBV6-2/TRBV6-3 TGTGCCAGCAGTTACGCTCGGACAGGGTCTGGAAACACCATATATTTT CASSYARTGSGNTIYF
TRBJ1-3 - - TRBV5-1 TGCGCCAGCAGCTTGGAGCGACCCTCTGGAAACACCATATATTTT CASSLERPSGNTIYF
TRBJ1-1 - few TRBV6-1 TGTGCCAGCAGCCCCATATCTGCGGTTACTGAAGCTTTCTTT CASSPISAVTEAFF
TRBJ1-1 - many TRBV11-2 TGTGCCAGCAGCTTAGCACGGCTCAATGAAGCTTTCTTT CASSLARLNEAFF
TRBJ2-5 - - TRBV12-3/TRBV12-4 TGTGCCAGCAATTCCCTCTCAGCGGGAGAGACCCAGTACTTC CASNSLSAGETQYF
TRBJ1-1 - - TRBV29-1 TGCAGCGTTGAAGGTAGCGACACTGAAGCTTTCTTT CSVEGSDTEAFF
TRBJ1-2 TRBD1 many TRBV12-3/TRBV12-4 TGTGCCAGCAGTAACCGGGACAGCTCTGGCTACACCTTC CASSNRDSSGYTF
TRBJ1-2 - - TRBV29-1 TGCAGCGTAAACCACAGGGAGAGTAACTATGGCTACACCTTC CSVNHRESNYGYTF
TRBJ2-2 - few TRBV19 TGTGCCAGTACCGTAGACGGGAGTGCGACCGGGGAGCTGTTTTTT CASTVDGSATGELFF
TRBJ2-7 - few TRBV7-9 TGTGCCAGCACCCCAGGAGGATCCTACGAGCAGTACTTC CASTPGGSYEQYF
TRBJ1-1 - few TRBV5-1 TGCGCCAGCAGGGACGAAGGGCGGAACACTGAAGCTTTCTTT CASRDEGRNTEAFF
TRBJ2-1 TRBD2 - TRBV6-1 TGTGCCAGCAGAACGGGAGGGGTCTACAATGAGCAGTTCTTC CASRTGGVYNEQFF
TRBJ2-7 TRBD2 few TRBV27 TGTGCCAGCAGCCGCCCGGGACTAGCGGGAGTTCACGAGCAGTACTTC CASSRPGLAGVHEQYF
TRBJ2-5 - - TRBV11-2 TGTGCCAGCAGCCTAAGGGGGGGGACTATACACCAAGAGACCCAGTACTTC CASSLRGGTIHQETQYF
TRBJ1-5 - - TRBV20-1 TGCAGTGTGCCGGGGGTAGGCAATCAGCCCCAGCATTTT CSVPGVGNQPQHF
TRBJ1-6 - many TRBV9 TGTGCCAGCAACCCTGGGATTCCGAATTCACCCCTCCACTTT CASNPGIPNSPLHF
TRBJ1-1 - - TRBV20-1 TGCAGTGCTAGAGATATCTCCCGACAGAAGAACACTGAAGCTTTCTTT CSARDISRQKNTEAFF
TRBJ2-2 TRBD2 - TRBV20-1 TGCAGTGCTCCTACTTTAGCGGGAGGAGGCACCGGGGAGCTGTTTTTT CSAPTLAGGGTGELFF
TRBJ1-2 - - TRBV19 TGTGCCAGTAGTCCGAGGGACGGGCATGGCTACACCTTC CASSPRDGHGYTF
TRBJ1-2 TRBD1 few TRBV5-1 TGCGCCAGCAGCTTGGATTGGACAGGTGGAGGCTACACCTTC CASSLDWTGGGYTF
TRBJ2-2 - - TRBV11-2 TGTGCCAGCAGCTCACCGAACAGACAGGACGGGGAGCTGTTTTTT CASSSPNRQDGELFF